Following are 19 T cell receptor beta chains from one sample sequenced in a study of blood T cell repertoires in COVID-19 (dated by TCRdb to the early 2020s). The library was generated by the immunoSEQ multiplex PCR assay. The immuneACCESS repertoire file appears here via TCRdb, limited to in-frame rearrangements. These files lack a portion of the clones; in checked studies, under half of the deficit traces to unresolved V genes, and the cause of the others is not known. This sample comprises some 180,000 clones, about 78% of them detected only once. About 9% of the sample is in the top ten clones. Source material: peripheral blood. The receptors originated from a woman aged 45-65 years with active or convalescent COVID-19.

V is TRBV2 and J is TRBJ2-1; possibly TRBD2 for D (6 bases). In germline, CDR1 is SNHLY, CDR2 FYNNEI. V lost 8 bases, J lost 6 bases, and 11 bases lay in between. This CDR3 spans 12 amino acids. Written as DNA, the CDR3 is TGTGCCAGCGTTAGGAGGGCCAATGAGCAGTTCTTC. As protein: CASVRRANEQFF.

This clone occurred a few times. CDR3 sequence (DNA): TGTGCCTGGAGTCCTCCGGGAGATACGCAGTATTTT. This sequence encodes CAWSPPGDTQYF. This chain uses TRBV30 with TRBJ2-3; D is unresolved. There are 12 residues in the CDR3. Germline CDR1 reads GTSNPN; CDR2 reads SVGIG (reference sequence). V was cut by 2 bases and J by 5 bases, with 8 bases left in between.

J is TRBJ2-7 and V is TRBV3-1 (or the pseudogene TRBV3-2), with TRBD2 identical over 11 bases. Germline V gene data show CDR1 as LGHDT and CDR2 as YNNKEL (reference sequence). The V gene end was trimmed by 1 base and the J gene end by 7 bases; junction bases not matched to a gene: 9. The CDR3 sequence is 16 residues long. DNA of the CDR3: TGTGCCAGCAGCCAAGGACTAGCGGGATTACCATGGGAGCAGTACTTC. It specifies CASSQGLAGLPWEQYF.

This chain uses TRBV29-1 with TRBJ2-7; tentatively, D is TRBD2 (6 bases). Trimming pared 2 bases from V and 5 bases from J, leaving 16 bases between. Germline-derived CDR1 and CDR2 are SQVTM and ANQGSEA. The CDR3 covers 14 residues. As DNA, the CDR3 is TGCAGCGTTGAACTAGGAGGGAAGGGCGACGAGCAGTACTTC. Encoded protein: CSVELGGKGDEQYF.

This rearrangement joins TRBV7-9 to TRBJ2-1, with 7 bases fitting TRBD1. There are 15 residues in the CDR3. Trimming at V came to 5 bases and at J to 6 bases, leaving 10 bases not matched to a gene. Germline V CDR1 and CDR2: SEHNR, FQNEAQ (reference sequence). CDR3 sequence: CASSPDRVKVNEQFF. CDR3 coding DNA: TGTGCCAGCAGCCCCGACAGGGTAAAGGTCAATGAGCAGTTCTTC.

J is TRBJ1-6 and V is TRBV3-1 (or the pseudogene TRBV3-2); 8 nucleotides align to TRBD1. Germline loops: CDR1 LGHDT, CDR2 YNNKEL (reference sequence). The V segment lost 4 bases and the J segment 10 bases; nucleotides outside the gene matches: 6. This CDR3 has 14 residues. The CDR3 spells CASSPTGEGSPLHF. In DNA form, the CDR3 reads TGTGCCAGCAGCCCGACAGGGGAAGGGTCACCCCTCCACTTT.

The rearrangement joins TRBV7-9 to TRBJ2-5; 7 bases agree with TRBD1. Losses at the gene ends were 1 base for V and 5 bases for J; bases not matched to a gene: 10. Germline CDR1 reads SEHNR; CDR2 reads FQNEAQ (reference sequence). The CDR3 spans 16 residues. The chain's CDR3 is CASSLGRQGGWETQYF. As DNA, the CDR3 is TGTGCCAGCAGCTTAGGGAGACAGGGTGGATGGGAGACCCAGTACTTC. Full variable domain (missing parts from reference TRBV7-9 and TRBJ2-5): DTGVSQNPRHKITKRGQNVTFRCDPISEHNRLYWYRQTLGQGPEFLTYFQNEAQLEKSRLLSDRFSAERPKGSFSTLEIQRTEQGDSAMYLCASSLGRQGGWETQYFGPGTRLLVL.

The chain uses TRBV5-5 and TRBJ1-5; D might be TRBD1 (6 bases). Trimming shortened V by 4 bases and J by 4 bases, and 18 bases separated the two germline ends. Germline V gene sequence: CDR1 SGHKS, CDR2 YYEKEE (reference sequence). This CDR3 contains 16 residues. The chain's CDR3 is CASSLKAGALNQPQHF. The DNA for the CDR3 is TGTGCCAGCAGCCTCAAGGCAGGGGCGTTAAATCAGCCCCAGCATTTT.

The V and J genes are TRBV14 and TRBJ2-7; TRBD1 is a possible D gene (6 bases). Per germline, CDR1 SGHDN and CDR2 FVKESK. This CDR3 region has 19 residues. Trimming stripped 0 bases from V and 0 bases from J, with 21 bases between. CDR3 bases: TGTGCCAGCAGCCAAGAATGTTTTGGGGGCCAGTGGCGCTCCTACGAGCAGTACTTC. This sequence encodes CASSQECFGGQWRSYEQYF.

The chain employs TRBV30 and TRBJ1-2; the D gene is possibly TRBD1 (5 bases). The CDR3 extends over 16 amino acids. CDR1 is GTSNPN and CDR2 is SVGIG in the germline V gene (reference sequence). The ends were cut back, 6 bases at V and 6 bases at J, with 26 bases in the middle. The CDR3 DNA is TGTGCCTGCCGGAGCGGGCGGAATTTAGAGGGGAATGGCTACACCTTC. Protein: CACRSGRNLEGNGYTF.

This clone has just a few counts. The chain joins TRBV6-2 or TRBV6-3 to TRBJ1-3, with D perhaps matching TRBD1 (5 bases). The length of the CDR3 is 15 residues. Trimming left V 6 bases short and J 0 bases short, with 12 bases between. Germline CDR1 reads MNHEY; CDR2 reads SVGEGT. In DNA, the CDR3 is TGTGCCAGCAGCAGAGACGACAGCTCTGGAAACACCATATATTTT. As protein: CASSRDDSSGNTIYF.

The CDR3 sequence is CAWSYRTGFDEQYF. For the CDR3, the DNA is TGTGCCTGGAGTTATAGGACAGGGTTCGACGAGCAGTACTTC. The rearrangement joins TRBV30 to TRBJ2-7, with 8 bases identical to TRBD1. In germline, CDR1 is GTSNPN, CDR2 SVGIG (reference sequence). J lost 5 bases, V lost 2 bases, and 8 bases had no gene match. This CDR3 has 14 residues.

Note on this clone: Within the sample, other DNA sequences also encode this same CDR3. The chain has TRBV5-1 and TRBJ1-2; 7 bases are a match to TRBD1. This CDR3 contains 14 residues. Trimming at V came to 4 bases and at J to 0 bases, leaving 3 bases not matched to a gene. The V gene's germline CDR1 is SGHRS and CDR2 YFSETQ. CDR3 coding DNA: TGCGCCAGCAGCCTAGGGACAGCTAACTATGGCTACACCTTC. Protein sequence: CASSLGTANYGYTF.

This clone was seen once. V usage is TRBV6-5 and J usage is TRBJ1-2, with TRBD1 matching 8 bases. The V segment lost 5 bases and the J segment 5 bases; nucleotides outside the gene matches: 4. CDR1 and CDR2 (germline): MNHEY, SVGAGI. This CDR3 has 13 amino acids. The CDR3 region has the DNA TGTGCCAGCAGTCCAGGGGGCGAGTATGGCTACACCTTC. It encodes CASSPGGEYGYTF.

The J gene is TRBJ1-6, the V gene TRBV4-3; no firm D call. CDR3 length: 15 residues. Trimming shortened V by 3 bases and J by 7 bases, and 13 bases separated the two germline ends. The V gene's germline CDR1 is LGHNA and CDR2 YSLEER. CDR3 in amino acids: CASSQGGLQNSPLHF. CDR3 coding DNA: TGCGCCAGCAGCCAGGGCGGGTTACAGAATTCACCCCTCCACTTT.

In DNA form, the CDR3 reads TGTGCCAGCAGTGGAGGGATGGATCCCAATCAGCCCCAGCATTTT. It encodes CASSGGMDPNQPQHF. This chain uses TRBV2 with TRBJ1-5; D is uncertain. Trimming stripped 4 bases from V and 3 bases from J, with 13 bases between. CDR1 is SNHLY, CDR2 FYNNEI, per germline. CDR3 size: 15 residues.

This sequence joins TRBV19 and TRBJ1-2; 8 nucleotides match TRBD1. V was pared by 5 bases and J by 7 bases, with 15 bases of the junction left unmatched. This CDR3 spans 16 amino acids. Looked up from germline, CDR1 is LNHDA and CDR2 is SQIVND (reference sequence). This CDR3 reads CASSAGGAWVAAGYTF. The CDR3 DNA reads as TGTGCCAGTAGTGCAGGGGGCGCTTGGGTAGCGGCTGGCTACACCTTC.

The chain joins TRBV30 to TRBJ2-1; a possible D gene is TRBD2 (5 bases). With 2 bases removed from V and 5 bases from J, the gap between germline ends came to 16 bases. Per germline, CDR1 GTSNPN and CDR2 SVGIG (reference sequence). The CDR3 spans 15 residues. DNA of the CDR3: TGTGCCTGGAGTTACCGGGGAACGCAGAACAATGAGCAGTTCTTC. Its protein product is CAWSYRGTQNNEQFF.

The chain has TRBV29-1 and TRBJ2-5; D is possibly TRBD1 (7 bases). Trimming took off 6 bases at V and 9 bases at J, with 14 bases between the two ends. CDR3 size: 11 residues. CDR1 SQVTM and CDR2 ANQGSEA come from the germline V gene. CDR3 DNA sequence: TGCAGCGTCCCAACAGGGGAGGCCCAGTACTTC. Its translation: CSVPTGEAQYF.